This T cell receptor beta chain was identified in a study of cytomegalovirus exposure and HLA in healthy donors. PCR primers comprised 60 Vbeta and 13 Jbeta primers. TCRdb keeps only in-frame clones here, not all; method: immunoSEQ multiplex PCR. The sample holds 150,000 to 200,000 clones, 68% seen once. CDR1 is SGHRS, CDR2 YFSETQ, per germline. The length of the CDR3 is 15 residues. The V and J ends lost 0 bases and 6 bases, in that order; junction bases with no gene match: 4. Specimen: PBMCs. The chain joins TRBV5-1 to TRBJ2-7; 12 nucleotides align to TRBD1. The receptor's source is a man aged 45-65 years in good health and CMV-seronegative. In nucleotides, the CDR3 is TGCGCCAGCAGCTTGGTGGGGACAGGGGGCCCCGAGCAGTACTTC. Protein product: CASSLVGTGGPEQYF.